The 8 T cell receptor beta chains below come from one sample, sequenced in a study of spatial heterogeneity in lung cancer. TCRdb called the 5' RACE reads again in MiXCR, with one record for every CDR3 protein. The repertoire holds approximately 8,100 distinct CDR3 sequences, 7% to 9.5% seen once, with 30% in the top ten. Time point specified: sample taken at primary tumor resection. Whole RNA obtained from tumor, nontumor lung or frozen PBMC underwent sequencing without sorting. Sequenced here: PBMCs, sampled at surgery. The receptors were gathered from a female donor with early-stage non-small cell lung cancer.

By sample fraction, this clonotype is medium-sized. This chain connects TRBV11-2 to TRBJ2-3; D gene uncertain. This CDR3 region has 17 residues. In germline, CDR1 is SGHAT, CDR2 FQNNGV. The V end lost 3 bases, the J end lost 1 base, and 17 bases lay between the germline ends. In DNA, the CDR3 is TGTGCCAGCAGCTTCGGGCTTCGAACCCACGGCACAGATACGCAGTATTTT. Residues: CASSFGLRTHGTDTQYF.

The rearrangement uses TRBV28 and TRBJ2-7, with D unclear. The CDR3 length is 12 residues. V lost 5 bases and J 6 bases, leaving 11 bases between the germline ends. Germline-derived CDR1 and CDR2 are MDHEN and SYDVKM. CDR3 loop: CASSPLWGEQYF. In nucleotides, the CDR3 is TGTGCCAGCAGTCCCCTGTGGGGCGAGCAGTACTTC.

Relative to its sample, this clonotype is medium-sized. This chain uses TRBV6-5 with TRBJ2-7; 7 positions match TRBD1. Germline CDR1 reads MNHEY; CDR2 reads SVGAGI. This CDR3 is 15 amino acids long. Unmatched junction bases numbered 10, after V lost 5 bases and J lost 3 bases. Here the CDR3 reads CASSRGLTGNYEQYF. The CDR3 nucleotides are TGTGCCAGCAGTCGCGGATTGACAGGGAACTACGAGCAGTACTTC.

In this sample, this clonotype turned up many times. The conserved phenylalanine or tryptophan normally closing the CDR3 is absent here, so this likely arose from a read error. V and J are TRBV10-2 and TRBJ2-7; no reliable D call. V lost 0 bases, J lost 4 bases, and 4 bases lay in between. The CDR3 has 12 amino acids. Germline CDR1 reads WSHSY; CDR2 reads SAAADI. The CDR3 loop reads CASSESGYEQYS. CDR3 DNA sequence: TGCGCCAGCAGTGAGTCGGGGTACGAGCAGTACTCC.

The sample holds many counts of this clonotype. The V gene is TRBV11-1, the J gene TRBJ2-3; 11 nucleotides match TRBD2. The CDR3 totals 15 residues. The J segment lost 0 bases and the V segment lost 5 bases, leaving 1 base of the junction unmatched. Per germline, CDR1 SGHAT and CDR2 FQDESV (reference sequence). The CDR3 here is CASSRTSGSTDTQYF. The CDR3 nucleotides read TGTGCCAGCAGCCGGACTAGCGGGAGCACAGATACGCAGTATTTT.

This clonotype has a count of ten or more. The genes are TRBV6-5 and TRBJ2-7, with TRBD2 as a possible D gene (5 bases). The CDR3 has 14 amino acids. Trimming took off 1 base at V and 1 base at J, with 8 bases between the two ends. The germline V gene encodes CDR1 MNHEY and CDR2 SVGAGI. The CDR3 bases are TGTGCCAGCAGTTACTTCGAGGGTTCCTACGAGCAGTACTTC. This codes for CASSYFEGSYEQYF.

The sample holds many counts of this clonotype. The rearrangement links TRBV6-2 or TRBV6-3 to TRBJ2-1; 9 nucleotides agree with TRBD1. The trim removed 2 bases at V and 5 bases at J, leaving 7 bases unmatched. There are 16 residues in the CDR3. Germline V gives CDR1 MNHEY, CDR2 SVGEGT. As DNA, the CDR3 is TGTGCCAGCAGTTACCAGGGACAGGGTGCCGACAATGAGCAGTTCTTC. Protein sequence: CASSYQGQGADNEQFF.

The chain carries TRBV20-1 and TRBJ2-1; 7 bases line up with TRBD2. In germline, CDR1 is DFQATT, CDR2 SNEGSKA (reference sequence). The CDR3 sequence is 15 residues long. V gave up 3 bases and J gave up 2 bases; unmatched junction bases: 7. As DNA, the CDR3 is TGCAGTGCTAGGGACGCCGGGAGGACCTACAATGAGCAGTTCTTC. Encoded protein: CSARDAGRTYNEQFF.